One sample yielded the 26 T cell receptor beta chains listed below, sequenced in a study of early T cells in non-severe SARS-CoV-2 infection. In TCRdb, the 5' RACE reads were re-called with MiXCR into one record per CDR3 protein. The sample includes approximately 98,000 distinct CDR3 sequences, about 12% seen only once; the top ten take less than 3.5%. Specimen: whole blood. The source is an adult who was a healthcare worker with PCR-confirmed SARS-CoV-2 infection or an uninfected control (not recorded which).

The chain uses TRBV7-2 and TRBJ2-1; perhaps D is TRBD1 or TRBD2 (5 bases each). CDR1 is SGHTA and CDR2 is FQGNSA in the germline V gene. The CDR3 has 13 residues. V shed 6 bases and J shed 16 bases, with 22 bases lying between them. The CDR3 here is CASSHPAGTVIFF. The CDR3 nucleotides are TGTGCCAGCAGTCATCCTGCCGGGACCGTGATCTTCTTC. Full variable domain (remainder filled in from reference TRBV7-2 and TRBJ2-1): GAGVSQSPSNKVTEKGKDVELRCDPISGHTALYWYRQSLGQGLEFLIYFQGNSAPDKSGLPSDRFSAERTGGSVSTLTIQRTQQEDSAVYLCASSHPAGTVIFFGPGTRLTVL.

At least ten counts were recorded for this clonotype. V is TRBV28 and J is TRBJ1-1, with D maybe TRBD1 (5 bases). The CDR3 totals 12 residues. V was cut by 10 bases and J by 6 bases, with 15 bases left in between. Germline V CDR1 and CDR2: MDHEN, SYDVKM. This chain's CDR3 is CATERQSPEAFF. The CDR3 DNA is TGTGCCACAGAAAGACAGTCTCCTGAAGCTTTCTTT.

The rearrangement joins TRBV6-1 to TRBJ2-7; 9 bases are shared with TRBD1. CDR3 length: 15 residues. J was trimmed by 1 base and V by 3 bases; bases with no gene match: 4. Germline V gene lookup returns CDR1 MNHNS and CDR2 SASEGT. The CDR3 here is CASSDRDRVSYEQYF. The CDR3 DNA follows: TGTGCCAGCAGTGATCGGGACAGGGTGTCCTACGAGCAGTACTTC.

The V gene is TRBV29-1, the J gene TRBJ1-1; TRBD1 agrees at 7 bases. The CDR3 covers 12 residues. V was clipped by 7 bases and J by 2 bases; unmatched bases: 4. Germline-derived CDR1 and CDR2 are SQVTM and ANQGSEA. CDR3 amino acids: CSARTGNTEAFF. The CDR3 DNA follows: TGCAGCGCCCGGACAGGAAACACTGAAGCTTTCTTT.

This clonotype was observed a single time. The chain links TRBV30 to TRBJ2-2; tentatively, D is TRBD1 (6 bases). V gave up 3 bases and J gave up 4 bases, with 30 bases separating them. Germline-derived CDR1 and CDR2 are GTSNPN and SVGIG (reference sequence). This CDR3 region has 20 residues. CDR3 in DNA: TGTGCCTGGAGCGCAGGGGTGGGACAAATACAACTAATCACCACCGGGGAGCTGTTTTTT. This sequence encodes CAWSAGVGQIQLITTGELFF.

This chain links TRBV3-1 with TRBJ2-7; TRBD2 might be the D (5 bases). The CDR3 runs to 14 residues. CDR1 is LGHDT and CDR2 is YNNKEL in the germline V gene (reference sequence). The ends were cut back, 6 bases at V and 4 bases at J, with 16 bases in the middle. The CDR3 spells CASSHGVLKYEQYF. Written as DNA, the CDR3 is TGTGCCAGCAGTCACGGGGTTCTAAAATACGAGCAGTACTTC.

Worth noting for this clonotype: One end of the junction does not line up with germline, which may come from a read error. The chain links TRBV12-3 or TRBV12-4 to TRBJ2-6; D unclear. This CDR3 contains 16 residues. The CDR3 DNA sequence: TGTGCCAGCAGCTTAGTTCGACCGGTAGGGGCCAACGTCCTGACTTTC. It encodes CASSLVRPVGANVLTF.

This chain connects TRBV20-1 to TRBJ2-5; 9 bases agree with TRBD2. CDR1 DFQATT and CDR2 SNEGSKA come from the germline V gene (reference sequence). The CDR3 has 16 residues. Trimming at V came to 1 base and at J to 0 bases, leaving 6 bases not matched to a gene. DNA of the CDR3: TGCAGTGCTAGAGTCCTGAGCGGGGGGTACCAAGAGACCCAGTACTTC. The encoded protein is CSARVLSGGYQETQYF.

This clonotype was seen more than once but under ten times. The chain combines TRBV6-1 with TRBJ2-7, with a weak D call TRBD1 (5 bases). V dropped 6 bases and J dropped 2 bases, with 11 bases sitting between them. The CDR3 consists of 13 residues. In germline, CDR1 is MNHNS, CDR2 SASEGT. For the CDR3, the DNA is TGTGCCAGCAGGCACCAAGGGGCCTACGAGCAGTACTTC. Its translation is CASRHQGAYEQYF.

This clonotype was picked up a small number of times. The chain combines TRBV28 with TRBJ2-6; D not certain. In germline, CDR1 is MDHEN, CDR2 SYDVKM. V lost 7 bases and J lost 2, with 9 bases in between. The CDR3 spans 14 residues. CDR3 DNA: TGTGCCAGCACCGCGCAAGCTGGGGCCAACGTCCTGACTTTC. This sequence encodes CASTAQAGANVLTF.

This clonotype appeared many times. V is TRBV7-6 and J is TRBJ2-1; D call uncertain. Germline V gene sequence: CDR1 SGHVS, CDR2 FNYEAQ. The germline V and J ends were trimmed by 1 base and 4 bases, with 8 bases remaining between them. The CDR3 has 14 amino acids. The CDR3 spells CASSLGGQYNEQFF. In DNA form, the CDR3 reads TGTGCCAGCAGCTTAGGAGGCCAATACAATGAGCAGTTCTTC.

About this clonotype: A read error is possible here, since a much larger clone lies one base away. V and J are TRBV5-1 and TRBJ2-1; 13 nucleotides match TRBD2. The germline V gene has CDR1 SGHRS and CDR2 YFSETQ. This CDR3 is 16 amino acids long. The CDR3 region has the DNA TGCGCCAGCAGGCCCCGACTAGCGGGGGGCGACAATGAGCGGTTCTTC. Translation gives CASRPRLAGGDNERFF.

The CDR3 region is CSVRRGETQYF. The CDR3 DNA sequence: TGCAGCGTTCGCCGGGGAGAGACCCAGTACTTC. The rearrangement uses TRBV29-1 and TRBJ2-5, with D maybe TRBD2 (5 bases). Germline V gene data show CDR1 as SQVTM and CDR2 as ANQGSEA. Trimming shortened V by 5 bases and J by 4 bases, and 8 bases separated the two germline ends. The CDR3 loop spans 11 amino acids.

This clonotype has just a few counts. V gene TRBV7-9 combines with J gene TRBJ2-7; D remains unclear. Trimming removed 0 bases from V and 3 bases from J, with 6 bases in between. Germline V gene lookup returns CDR1 SEHNR and CDR2 FQNEAQ (reference sequence). The CDR3 is made up of 13 amino acids. The CDR3 loop is CASSLAGFYEQYF. CDR3 DNA: TGTGCCAGCAGCTTAGCGGGATTCTACGAGCAGTACTTC.

At least ten counts were recorded for this clonotype. V gene TRBV5-1 combines with J gene TRBJ2-6, with TRBD1 as a possible D gene (6 bases). The germline V and J ends were trimmed by 4 bases and 3 bases, with 11 bases remaining between them. In germline, CDR1 is SGHRS, CDR2 YFSETQ. The CDR3 is 15 amino acids. DNA for the CDR3: TGCGCCAGCAGCCTGCAGGGGTTTGGGGCCAACGTCCTGACTTTC. Encoded protein: CASSLQGFGANVLTF. Combining the CDR3 with reference TRBV5-1 and TRBJ2-6 gives the whole variable domain KAGVTQTPRYLIKTRGQQVTLSCSPISGHRSVSWYQQTPGQGLQFLFEYFSETQRNKGNFPGRFSGRQFSNSRSEMNVSTLELGDSALYLCASSLQGFGANVLTFGAGSRLTVL.

Notes on this clonotype: With a much larger clone just one base away, this may be a read error. The J gene is TRBJ1-6, the V gene TRBV9, with 9 bases matching TRBD1. The CDR3 sequence is 14 residues long. Germline V gene data show CDR1 as SGDLS and CDR2 as YYNGEE. The CDR3 nucleotides are TGTGCCAGCAGCCAAACAGGGGGCGCCTCACACCTCCACTTT. This codes for CASSQTGGASHLHF.

This clonotype occurred many times. The chain has TRBV6-1 and TRBJ2-3; D is tentatively TRBD1 or TRBD2 (5 bases each). CDR3 size: 14 residues. The ends were cut back, 5 bases at V and 4 bases at J, with 13 bases in the middle. Germline CDR1 is MNHNS and CDR2 is SASEGT. The CDR3 region is CASSPGADADTQYF. The CDR3, as DNA: TGTGCCAGCAGTCCCGGGGCTGATGCAGATACGCAGTATTTT.

The CDR3 loop is CASSFRRADTGELFF. The CDR3 coding sequence is TGTGCCAGCAGCTTCCGAAGGGCCGACACCGGGGAGCTGTTTTTT. The chain is built from TRBV7-2 and TRBJ2-2, with D unclear. V lost 3 bases, J lost 3 bases, and 11 bases lay in between. Germline V gives CDR1 SGHTA, CDR2 FQGNSA. This CDR3 is 15 amino acids long.

The rearrangement joins TRBV28 to TRBJ2-3, with TRBD2 matching 11 bases. V trimming: 5 bases; J trimming: 3 bases; junction bases outside the gene matches: 7. Germline V CDR1 and CDR2: MDHEN, SYDVKM. This CDR3 is built from 16 residues. The CDR3 bases are TGTGCCAGCAGTCCCCAGGGACTAGCGGATACAGATACGCAGTATTTT. This sequence encodes CASSPQGLADTDTQYF.

This clonotype was detected a few times. This chain connects TRBV11-3 to TRBJ2-3; D possibly corresponds to TRBD1 (6 bases). The CDR3 length is 15 residues. With 0 bases removed from V and 5 bases from J, the gap between germline ends came to 12 bases. Per the germline V gene, CDR1 is SGHNT and CDR2 is YENEEA. CDR3 residues: CASSLDGTGIDTQYF. The CDR3 coding sequence is TGTGCCAGCAGCTTAGACGGAACAGGGATAGATACGCAGTATTTT.

This clonotype was found many times. This chain joins TRBV5-4 and TRBJ2-1; 9 positions match TRBD2. The CDR3 is 14 residues long. V trimming: 4 bases; J trimming: 8 bases; junction bases outside the gene matches: 7. Germline assignment: CDR1 SGHNT and CDR2 YYREEE (reference sequence). The CDR3 bases are TGTGCCAGCAGCCCGGCGGGGGGGCGGGATGAGCAGTTCTTC. This sequence encodes CASSPAGGRDEQFF.

The chain couples TRBV19 to TRBJ2-3, with 9 bases that match TRBD1. Trimming took 8 bases from V and 4 from J; bases not matched to a gene: 1. Germline-derived CDR1 and CDR2 are LNHDA and SQIVND (reference sequence). The CDR3 loop spans 12 amino acids. The CDR3 DNA sequence: TGTGCCAGTGGGACAGGGTCAGATACGCAGTATTTT. Translated: CASGTGSDTQYF.

The chain recombines TRBV13 with TRBJ2-6, with a possible D match to TRBD2 (6 bases). Germline-derived CDR1 and CDR2 are PRHDT and FYEKMQ (reference sequence). The CDR3 spans 19 residues. V was shortened by 5 bases and J by 1 base, with 21 bases between the two germline ends. The CDR3: CASSPELTQRVSGANVLTF. CDR3 bases: TGTGCCAGCAGCCCCGAATTGACCCAGCGGGTTTCTGGGGCCAACGTCCTGACTTTC.

The chain carries TRBV9 and TRBJ2-3, with 14 positions matching TRBD2. The CDR3 is 19 amino acids. Germline assignment: CDR1 SGDLS and CDR2 YYNGEE. The V and J ends lost 4 bases and 4 bases, in that order; junction bases with no gene match: 14. In DNA form, the CDR3 reads TGTGCCAGCAGCTTCCCGGGACTAGCGGGAGAATTAATTGCAGATACGCAGTATTTT. Translated, it gives CASSFPGLAGELIADTQYF.

The gene calls are TRBV6-6 and TRBJ2-7, with 8 bases identical to TRBD2. CDR1 MNHNY and CDR2 SVGAGI come from the germline V gene (reference sequence). The CDR3 consists of 13 residues. The V and J ends lost 10 bases and 6 bases, in that order; junction bases with no gene match: 11. DNA of the CDR3: TGTGCCATTCTTAGCGGGACCCCGGGCGAGCAGTACTTC. This sequence encodes CAILSGTPGEQYF.

This clonotype appeared many times. This rearrangement joins TRBV3-1 to TRBJ2-5; D gene unclear. V shed 3 bases and J shed 5 bases, with 4 bases lying between them. This CDR3 is 11 amino acids long. CDR1 and CDR2 (germline): LGHDT, YNNKEL (reference sequence). CDR3 in amino acids: CASSQGETQYF. The CDR3 DNA sequence: TGTGCCAGCAGCCAGGGGGAGACCCAGTACTTC.